These T cell receptor beta chains were read from a single sample in a study of cytomegalovirus exposure and HLA in healthy donors. Clones were read by immunoSEQ multiplex PCR, and TCRdb kept only the in-frame ones, dropping some. The table lists under 150,000 clones, around 80% of them singletons. The specimen was PBMCs. These receptors were taken from a woman between 35 and 50 years old in good health and CMV-seronegative. Each CDR3 is given with its conserved first and last residue. Each record gives: J gene, V gene, CDR3 length, CDR3 protein.

TRBJ1-5 TRBV4-2 15 CASSETGFFNQPQHF
TRBJ2-7 TRBV6-5 15 CASSRSGDSTYEQYF
TRBJ2-1 TRBV6-1 16 CASSEVLAGEYNEQFF
TRBJ1-1 TRBV5-4 14 CASSFGQGNTEAFF
TRBJ2-5 TRBV4-1 15 CASSGGPGGQETQYF
TRBJ1-1 TRBV7-9 15 CASSLRQGWGTEAFF
TRBJ2-2 TRBV7-3 16 CASSLTRQGSTGELFF
TRBJ1-5 TRBV10-3 13 CASRREGRQPQHF
TRBJ1-2 TRBV18 15 CPSSPRTGTNYGYTF
TRBJ1-5 TRBV9 13 CASSQGARQPQHF
TRBJ2-2 TRBV6-5 15 CASRTGDRSTGELFF
TRBJ2-7 TRBV27 15 CASSPRDRSNYEQYF
TRBJ2-2 TRBV5-6 16 CASSLDSGAGTGELFF
TRBJ1-5 TRBV15 16 CATSRDPGNSNQPQHF
TRBJ2-7 TRBV7-6 15 CASSRGQGPTYEQYF
TRBJ2-2 TRBV2 13 CASSAESTGELFF
TRBJ1-2 TRBV7-8 13 CASSTQGVYGYTF
TRBJ2-1 TRBV27 14 CASSLSPSGNEQFF
TRBJ1-2 TRBV27 14 CASSGTGKDYGYTF
TRBJ2-5 TRBV4-1 17 CASSPSELLDRGETQYF
TRBJ1-1 TRBV5-6 16 CASSFREGQTNTEAFF
TRBJ2-1 TRBV10-3 19 CAISARIMSGGTSPHEQFF
TRBJ2-7 TRBV27 15 CASSAGGLRDHEQYF
TRBJ2-5 TRBV2 11 CASSEPGTENF
TRBJ1-1 TRBV6-1 14 CASRATGMNTEAFF
TRBJ2-1 TRBV7-2 15 CASSLGRGSYNEQFF
TRBJ1-2 TRBV4-1 15 CASSQEGQGYYGYTF
TRBJ1-1 TRBV4-2 14 CASSQVEGNTEAFF